These 17 T cell receptor beta chains originate from one sample sequenced in a study of identical twins. One entry per CDR3 protein results from TCRdb running MiXCR on the 5' RACE reads. The profile shows 550,000 to 700,000 distinct CDR3 sequences, approximately 22% of them singletons. Another study also made use of these data, one on T cells expressing NK-cell markers.

Sequenced sample: PBMCs. Every receptor here comes from a young woman in good health.

Comment on this clonotype: Since a much larger clone is just one base distant, this may be a read error. The chain is built from TRBV20-1 and TRBJ2-1; no definite D call. V was trimmed by 2 bases and J by 7 bases, leaving 3 bases between them. The CDR3 runs 10 residues. Per germline, CDR1 DFQATT and CDR2 SNEGSKA (reference sequence). DNA of the CDR3: TGCAGTGCTAGATTTAATGAGCAGTTCTTC. Amino acid sequence: CSARFNEQFF.

The CDR3 is CASSQASLYEQYF. The CDR3 coding sequence is TGTGCCAGCAGCCAAGCTTCCCTCTACGAGCAGTACTTC. The V call is TRBV3-1, the J call TRBJ2-7; D gene ambiguous. Germline V gene sequence: CDR1 LGHDT, CDR2 YNNKEL (reference sequence). Trimming pared 1 base from V and 3 bases from J, leaving 7 bases between. The CDR3 is 13 residues long.

The rearrangement joins TRBV6-1 to TRBJ2-7; 8 positions agree with TRBD1. The CDR3 is 14 amino acids. Trimming removed 10 bases from V and 6 bases from J; junction bases left unmatched: 14. Germline CDR1 MNHNS, CDR2 SASEGT. CDR3 DNA sequence: TGTGCCACCGCCTATGGACAGGGAACCGGCGAGCAGTACTTC. It codes for CATAYGQGTGEQYF.

The V and J genes are TRBV5-1 and TRBJ2-7, with 11 bases lining up with TRBD2. This CDR3 region has 18 residues. Trimming removed 1 base from V and 5 bases from J; junction bases left unmatched: 14. The germline V gene encodes CDR1 SGHRS and CDR2 YFSETQ. CDR3 DNA sequence: TGCGCCAGCAGCTTGAAGAGTCTGTCTAGCGGGAGGCGGCACGAGCAGTACTTC. Protein product: CASSLKSLSSGRRHEQYF.

This clonotype was counted between two and nine times. The rearrangement links TRBV6-5 to TRBJ1-1; perhaps TRBD1 as D (6 bases). The CDR3 is made up of 12 amino acids. V was clipped by 5 bases and J by 6 bases, with 10 bases between them. Germline lookup yields CDR1 MNHEY and CDR2 SVGAGI. DNA for the CDR3: TGTGCCAGCAGTAGCTACAGGGCTGAAGCTTTCTTT. Translated: CASSSYRAEAFF.

Many counts were recorded for this clonotype. The V call is TRBV5-1, the J call TRBJ1-2, with 10 bases identical to TRBD1. Germline loops: CDR1 SGHRS, CDR2 YFSETQ. J was trimmed by 7 bases and V by 4 bases; bases with no gene match: 13. CDR3 size: 16 residues. This CDR3 is CASSDGRTGGMRGYTF. The CDR3 DNA sequence: TGCGCCAGCAGCGATGGAAGGACAGGGGGGATGCGTGGCTACACCTTC.

The chain recombines TRBV15 with TRBJ2-7, with D tentatively TRBD1 (5 bases). Germline V gene lookup returns CDR1 LNHNV and CDR2 YYDKDF (reference sequence). V lost 2 bases and J 2 bases, leaving 7 bases between the germline ends. The CDR3 totals 13 residues. The CDR3 loop reads CATSRQGTYEQYF. Written as DNA, the CDR3 is TGTGCCACCAGCAGACAGGGCACCTACGAGCAGTACTTC.

The chain links TRBV29-1 to TRBJ2-7; D is perhaps TRBD1 or TRBD2 (7 bases each). In germline, CDR1 is SQVTM, CDR2 ANQGSEA. There are 11 residues in the CDR3. CDR3: CSSGTDYEQYF. The CDR3 DNA is TGCTCCAGCGGGACAGACTACGAGCAGTACTTC.

This clonotype has just a few counts. This CDR3 is CASSPSRQGAGDTQYF. The CDR3 nucleotides are TGTGCCAGCTCACCATCCAGGCAGGGGGCAGGAGATACGCAGTATTTT. This chain joins TRBV18 and TRBJ2-3; 8 nucleotides agree with TRBD1. The germline gives CDR1 KGHSH, CDR2 LQKENI. The CDR3 extends over 16 amino acids. J was trimmed by 5 bases and V by 2 bases; bases with no gene match: 9. Variable domain in full (rest from reference TRBV18 and TRBJ2-3): NAGVMQNPRHLVRRRGQEARLRCSPMKGHSHVYWYRQLPEEGLKFMVYLQKENIIDESGMPKERFSAEFPKEGPSILRIQQVVRGDSAAYFCASSPSRQGAGDTQYFGPGTRLTVL.

This chain connects TRBV20-1 to TRBJ2-7; 9 bases are a match to TRBD2. From germline, CDR1 is DFQATT and CDR2 SNEGSKA (reference sequence). This CDR3 contains 17 residues. The V segment lost 5 bases and the J segment 1 base; nucleotides outside the gene matches: 15. DNA of the CDR3: TGCAGTGCTCGGAGGTTCATGGGCGGGAGGGGATCCTACGAGCAGTACTTC. Its protein is CSARRFMGGRGSYEQYF.

This clonotype occurred a few times. The V call is TRBV27, the J call TRBJ2-7; D gene ambiguous. The germline V and J ends were trimmed by 2 bases and 2 bases, with 22 bases remaining between them. CDR1 MNHEY and CDR2 SMNVEV come from the germline V gene (reference sequence). The CDR3 consists of 18 residues. The CDR3 loop reads CASSLRRATLSVPYEQYF. The CDR3 nucleotides read TGTGCCAGCAGTTTAAGAAGGGCTACCCTTTCAGTTCCCTACGAGCAGTACTTC.

This clonotype was detected only a few times. The chain is built from TRBV12-3 or TRBV12-4 and TRBJ2-7, with TRBD1 matching 7 bases. The CDR3 covers 14 residues. V shed 2 bases and J 3 bases; nucleotides not matched to a gene: 4. DNA of the CDR3: TGTGCCAGCAGTTTAAGGGACAGACTCTACGAGCAGTACTTC. Translated, it gives CASSLRDRLYEQYF.

This clonotype has only a few counts. This rearrangement joins TRBV7-8 to TRBJ2-7; D remains unclear. The CDR3 length is 14 residues. Germline assignment: CDR1 SGHVS and CDR2 FQNEAQ. Trimming pared 0 bases from V and 1 base from J, leaving 7 bases between. CDR3 DNA: TGTGCCAGCAGCTTAGCGTGGGAATCCTACGAGCAGTACTTC. This gives the protein CASSLAWESYEQYF.

This clonotype was recorded many times. This rearrangement joins TRBV12-3 or TRBV12-4 to TRBJ1-1, with D perhaps matching TRBD1 (6 bases). The CDR3 spans 13 residues. Trimming took 7 bases from V and 0 from J, leaving 9 bases between them. Here the CDR3 reads CASTRTVNTEAFF. The DNA of the CDR3 is TGTGCCAGCACCCGGACAGTGAACACTGAAGCTTTCTTT.

This clonotype was counted between two and nine times. V usage is TRBV7-9 and J usage is TRBJ2-7; D is unclear. Per germline, CDR1 SEHNR and CDR2 FQNEAQ (reference sequence). This CDR3 is built from 14 residues. V dropped 1 base and J dropped 4 bases, with 11 bases sitting between them. CDR3 bases: TGTGCCAGCAGCTTAGTCGGGCCCGGGTACGAGCAGTACTTC. Its translation: CASSLVGPGYEQYF.

The J gene is TRBJ2-5, the V gene TRBV6-5; 9 bases agree with TRBD1. With V trimmed by 0 bases and J by 4 bases, 3 bases remained unmatched. The CDR3 sequence is 15 residues long. CDR1 MNHEY and CDR2 SVGAGI come from the germline V gene. CDR3 coding DNA: TGTGCCAGCAGTTACTCTACAGGGGGCACAGAGACCCAGTACTTC. This codes for CASSYSTGGTETQYF.

This clonotype was seen ten or more times. The DNA of the CDR3 is TGTGCCATCAGTTGGGGACTGAACACCGGGGAGCTGTTTTTT. Its protein product is CAISWGLNTGELFF. This chain joins TRBV10-3 and TRBJ2-2; weak D call: TRBD2 (6 bases). The CDR3 has 14 amino acids. Germline CDR1 ENHRY, CDR2 SYGVKD. V dropped 5 bases and J dropped 1 base, with 8 bases sitting between them.